This T cell receptor beta chain stems from a study of blood T cell repertoires in COVID-19. In the study overall: COVID-19 samples from acute and convalescent phases originated in the United States, Italy and Spain. From T cells, B-cell-depleted T cells, or PBMCs came the material, which was cDNA or gDNA.

Original handling: Quantification of nucleated cells was approximated via reference gene primer amplification. Clones were sequenced by immunoSEQ multiplex PCR, and TCRdb holds only the in-frame ones, with some missing. The D gene and trimming were derived from the DNA, and the V and J assignments and clone size from that table. The sample lists about 290,000 clones; approximately 91% were seen once. Deletions cut 4 bases from V and 0 bases from J, with 23 bases between. The CDR3 is made up of 18 amino acids. CDR1 SGHRS and CDR2 YFSETQ come from the germline V gene. The chain couples TRBV5-1 to TRBJ2-7, with D tentatively TRBD1 (10 bases). This TCR derives from a woman aged 40-49 years who had recovered from COVID-19. The sample consisted of peripheral blood. The CDR3 nucleotides are TGCGCCAGCAGCAGGGCTAGCGGGACAGGGGCTAGCTCCTACGAGCAGTACTTC. This sequence encodes CASSRASGTGASSYEQYF.